This section outlines one TCR beta chain sequence together with its context. Its cognate antigen is unknown. This sample stems from a study of blood T cells in healthy people across ages. The study, taken as a whole, reports: There were more naive CD4+ cells and higher diversity in long-lived donors than in aged donors.

The amount of total RNA extracted per sample was at least 5 micrograms. Trimming stripped 2 bases from V and 10 bases from J, with 14 bases between. The CDR3 loop spans 13 amino acids. From germline, CDR1 is LGHDT and CDR2 YNNKEL (reference sequence). The use of a sample-barcoded 5' primer and a J-beta primer mix characterized a second PCR of about 7 to 12 cycles. TCRdb fed the 5' RACE reads into MiXCR, producing one record per CDR3 protein. The sample consists of some 760,000 distinct CDR3 sequences, around a quarter of them appearing once. These records were also assigned to another study, of T cells of mothers and their children.

The clonotype comes from a boy aged 5 to 17 in good health. The chain carries TRBV3-1 and TRBJ1-2; D unresolved. Specimen: blood. DNA of the CDR3: TGTGCCAGCAGCCAATTGGGTTCGTTTGTCTACACCTTC. Amino acid sequence: CASSQLGSFVYTF. Combining the CDR3 with reference TRBV3-1 and TRBJ1-2 gives the whole variable domain DTAVSQTPKYLVTQMGNDKSIKCEQNLGHDTMYWYKQDSKKFLKIMFSYNNKELIINETVPNRFSPKSPDKAHLNLHINSLELGDSAVYFCASSQLGSFVYTFGSGTRLTVV.